These 32 T cell receptor beta chains share one sample of origin, sequenced in a study of cytomegalovirus exposure and HLA in healthy donors. With 60 Vbeta and 13 Jbeta primers, the PCR was carried out. Libraries were prepared by immunoSEQ multiplex PCR; TCRdb keeps only in-frame clonotypes and omits some of them. The table lists about 32,000 clones, approximately 82% of them singletons. The sequencing sample was made of PBMCs. These receptors all come from a young woman in good health and CMV-seronegative.

The chain uses TRBV7-6 and TRBJ2-7, with 7 bases fitting TRBD1. This CDR3 has 15 amino acids. Germline values: CDR1 SGHVS, CDR2 FNYEAQ. V was pared by 1 base and J by 2 bases, with 5 bases of the junction left unmatched. The CDR3: CASSLVGDRAYEQYF. The CDR3 nucleotides read TGTGCCAGCAGCTTAGTTGGAGACAGGGCCTACGAGCAGTACTTC.

Regarding this clone: Sequence at one end of the junction differs from germline and may be a read error. The chain uses TRBV12-5 and TRBJ2-7, with D uncertain. The CDR3 consists of 10 residues. Germline V gene data show CDR1 as LGHNT and CDR2 as FRNRAP. The CDR3 sequence is CAIFQARQDF. The CDR3 DNA reads as TGTGCTATCTTTCAAGCCCGTCAGGACTTC.

V is TRBV25-1 and J is TRBJ2-3, with a weak D call TRBD1 (5 bases). Germline V gene data show CDR1 as MGHDK and CDR2 as SYGVNS. Trimming shortened V by 3 bases and J by 3 bases, and 13 bases separated the two germline ends. The CDR3 has 15 amino acids. This CDR3 reads CASSDLGQGTDTQYF. In nucleotides, the CDR3 is TGTGCCAGCAGTGACCTGGGGCAGGGAACAGATACGCAGTATTTT.

The chain carries TRBV4-2 and TRBJ2-2; 8 nucleotides match TRBD1. V trimming: 2 bases; J trimming: 7 bases; junction bases outside the gene matches: 12. CDR1 LGHNA and CDR2 YNFKEQ come from the germline V gene. The CDR3 spans 17 residues. The CDR3 DNA reads TGTGCCAGCAGCCAATGGAGGACAGGGATCACCGGCGGGGAGCTGTTTTTT. This translates into CASSQWRTGITGGELFF.

The rearrangement links TRBV5-6 to TRBJ1-2; D is uncertain. This CDR3 has 13 residues. V lost 3 bases to trimming and J lost 2 bases, with 8 bases between them. Germline lookup yields CDR1 SGHDT and CDR2 YYEEEE. In nucleotides, the CDR3 is TGTGCCAGCAGCTCCCAGGCGAACTATGGCTACACCTTC. Translating it yields CASSSQANYGYTF.

This clone is a singleton in its sample. CDR3 coding DNA: TGTGCCAGCAGTCCCACCGGGACAGGGGTCCACGAGCAGTACTTC. It translates to CASSPTGTGVHEQYF. The chain joins TRBV28 to TRBJ2-7; 10 bases are a match to TRBD1. Germline CDR1 is MDHEN and CDR2 is SYDVKM. The CDR3 runs to 15 residues. V shed 5 bases and J 5 bases; nucleotides not matched to a gene: 9.

V is TRBV6-4 and J is TRBJ2-5; no definite D call. Trimming took off 2 bases at V and 7 bases at J, with 8 bases between the two ends. This CDR3 comprises 12 residues. The germline V gene has CDR1 MRHNA and CDR2 SNTAGT. The CDR3 protein is CASSDLGGTQYF. CDR3 sequence (DNA): TGTGCCAGCAGTGACCTCGGCGGGACCCAGTACTTC.

The sample holds a few counts of this clone. J is TRBJ2-1 and V is TRBV4-3, with D possibly TRBD1 on 5 matching bases. The length of the CDR3 is 14 residues. V lost 1 base and J 4 bases, leaving 8 bases between the germline ends. Germline CDR1 and CDR2: LGHNA and YSLEER. CDR3 nucleotides: TGCGCCAGCAGCCAAGTTGACAGTTACAATGAGCAGTTCTTC. Protein product: CASSQVDSYNEQFF.

The chain uses TRBV2 and TRBJ2-3; TRBD2 aligns across 11 bases. CDR1 and CDR2 (germline): SNHLY, FYNNEI. The CDR3 covers 15 residues. The junction had 2 bases not matched to a gene; V was cut back by 4 bases and J by 2 bases. Here the CDR3 reads CASSGTSGFTDTQYF. CDR3 DNA: TGTGCCAGCAGTGGGACTAGCGGGTTCACAGATACGCAGTATTTT.

The genes are TRBV25-1 and TRBJ2-3, with TRBD1 matching over 8 bases. This CDR3 has 15 residues. V was pared by 6 bases and J by 0 bases, with 5 bases of the junction left unmatched. Germline lookup yields CDR1 MGHDK and CDR2 SYGVNS. CDR3 sequence (DNA): TGTGCCAGCAGCTCGGACAGGGCGAGCACAGATACGCAGTATTTT. Protein: CASSSDRASTDTQYF.

The V and J genes are TRBV12-5 and TRBJ2-2; 8 bases map to TRBD2. This CDR3 is built from 15 residues. From germline, CDR1 is LGHNT and CDR2 FRNRAP. After removal of 2 bases from V and 2 bases from J, the junction contained 1 base not matched to a gene. The CDR3 DNA follows: TGTGCTAGTGGTTTGACTAGCGGAAACACCGGGGAGCTGTTTTTT. Protein product: CASGLTSGNTGELFF.

The gene calls are TRBV7-7 and TRBJ2-5, with D tentatively TRBD2 (6 bases). V lost 6 bases and J 4 bases, leaving 12 bases between the germline ends. The CDR3 is 13 amino acids. CDR1 and CDR2 (germline): SSHAT, FNYEAQ (reference sequence). The CDR3 spells CASSSTRGETQYF. CDR3 sequence (DNA): TGTGCCAGCAGTTCGACTAGAGGAGAGACCCAGTACTTC.

The chain carries TRBV7-6 and TRBJ2-2; D is ambiguous. The V end lost 2 bases, the J end lost 4 bases, and 20 bases lay between the germline ends. CDR1 and CDR2 from the germline V gene are SGHVS and FNYEAQ. The CDR3 is 18 residues long. In DNA, the CDR3 is TGTGCCAGCAGCTTAATCACCTCGGCTCCGCCGGGCACCGGGGAGCTGTTTTTT. Encoded protein: CASSLITSAPPGTGELFF. Drawing the rest from reference TRBV7-6 and TRBJ2-2, the complete variable domain is GAGVSQSPRYKVTKRGQDVALRCDPISGHVSLYWYRQALGQGPEFLTYFNYEAQQDKSGLPNDRFSAERPEGSISTLTIQRTEQRDSAMYRCASSLITSAPPGTGELFFGEGSRLTVL.

This sequence joins TRBV2 and TRBJ2-7; D is ambiguous. CDR3 size: 14 residues. The germline V and J ends were trimmed by 5 bases and 3 bases, with 14 bases remaining between them. Per the germline V gene, CDR1 is SNHLY and CDR2 is FYNNEI. CDR3 sequence: CASSLGLSDYEQYF. In DNA form, the CDR3 reads TGTGCCAGCAGTTTGGGCCTCAGTGACTACGAGCAGTACTTC.

Regarding this clone: One junction end does not reproduce the germline sequence, and a read error may be involved. The chain has TRBV4-1 and TRBJ1-6; TRBD1 matches at 9 bases. The germline gives CDR1 MGHRA, CDR2 YSYEKL. The CDR3 length is 16 residues. In nucleotides, the CDR3 is TGCGCCAGCAGCCAGTCGCCGGGACAGGGTAATTCACCCCTCAACTTT. Protein: CASSQSPGQGNSPLNF.

V gene TRBV5-4 combines with J gene TRBJ2-3; TRBD2 matches at 8 bases. The CDR3 sequence is 14 residues long. V lost 5 bases, J lost 5 bases, and 7 bases stayed unmatched. Germline lookup yields CDR1 SGHNT and CDR2 YYREEE (reference sequence). CDR3 DNA: TGTGCCAGCAGGCCGGGGGGGGTCGGAGATACGCAGTATTTT. It encodes CASRPGGVGDTQYF.

The genes are TRBV29-1 and TRBJ2-3; TRBD1 is a possible D gene (6 bases). The CDR3 extends over 12 amino acids. The V end was cut by 7 bases, the J end by 2 bases, with 10 bases between. In germline, CDR1 is SQVTM, CDR2 ANQGSEA. This CDR3 reads CSGGLDTDTQYF. The DNA for the CDR3 is TGCAGCGGGGGGCTTGACACAGATACGCAGTATTTT.

The chain recombines TRBV4-3 with TRBJ1-3; D not resolved. The CDR3 has 14 amino acids. V shed 8 bases and J shed 1 base, with 12 bases lying between them. Germline loops: CDR1 LGHNA, CDR2 YSLEER. The CDR3 is CASAVAVSGNTIYF. Here the CDR3 DNA reads TGCGCCAGCGCCGTGGCAGTGTCTGGAAACACCATATATTTT.

This clone was counted only a few times. The rearrangement links TRBV6-1 to TRBJ1-1; D might be TRBD1 (5 bases). Germline assignment: CDR1 MNHNS and CDR2 SASEGT. The CDR3 is 13 residues long. The V end was cut by 4 bases, the J end by 3 bases, with 9 bases between. The CDR3 DNA follows: TGTGCCAGCAGTGTATTCAGGGACACTGAAGCTTTCTTT. Protein: CASSVFRDTEAFF.

V gene TRBV11-2 combines with J gene TRBJ2-5; D perhaps matches TRBD1 (5 bases). The V end was cut by 2 bases, the J end by 4 bases, with 5 bases between. Germline CDR1 is SGHAT and CDR2 is FQNNGV. The CDR3 totals 12 residues. The CDR3 DNA reads as TGTGCCAGCAGCTTACAGGGAGAGACCCAGTACTTC. Protein product: CASSLQGETQYF.

The CDR3 sequence is CATSRDRTGGTDTEAFF. DNA of the CDR3: TGTGCCACCAGCAGAGATAGGACAGGGGGCACGGACACTGAAGCTTTCTTT. This rearrangement joins TRBV15 to TRBJ1-1, with TRBD1 identical over 11 bases. V shed 0 bases and J 3 bases; nucleotides not matched to a gene: 6. The CDR3 loop spans 17 amino acids. Germline lookup yields CDR1 LNHNV and CDR2 YYDKDF (reference sequence). Together with reference TRBV15 and TRBJ1-1, the CDR3 gives the full variable domain: DAMVIQNPRYQVTQFGKPVTLSCSQTLNHNVMYWYQQKSSQAPKLLFHYYDKDFNNEADTPDNFQSRRPNTSFCFLDIRSPGLGDTAMYLCATSRDRTGGTDTEAFFGQGTRLTVV.

This clone was observed a handful of times. The chain is built from TRBV6-5 and TRBJ2-1, with D maybe TRBD2 (7 bases). CDR3 size: 14 residues. Germline V gene sequence: CDR1 MNHEY, CDR2 SVGAGI. Trimming left V 2 bases short and J 8 bases short, with 13 bases between. The CDR3 spells CASSYTGGQDEQFF. The CDR3 nucleotides read TGTGCCAGCAGTTACACGGGGGGCCAGGATGAGCAGTTCTTC.

The V and J genes are TRBV15 and TRBJ1-2; no definite D call. Germline V gene data show CDR1 as LNHNV and CDR2 as YYDKDF (reference sequence). This CDR3 has 15 residues. V lost 4 bases to trimming and J lost 8 bases, with 20 bases between them. CDR3 in DNA: TGTGCCACCAGCACCCCGCTGCCGGGCGGGGTCGGCTACACCTTC. Protein sequence: CATSTPLPGGVGYTF.

The V and J genes are TRBV19 and TRBJ2-4; tentative D call: TRBD2 (7 bases). Between the trimmed V and J ends, which lost 5 bases and 0 bases, there was a span of 11 bases. The CDR3 has 15 residues. Germline values: CDR1 LNHDA, CDR2 SQIVND (reference sequence). The chain's CDR3 is CASSAGALAKNIQYF. In nucleotides, the CDR3 is TGTGCCAGTAGTGCGGGGGCTTTAGCCAAAAACATTCAGTACTTC. Using reference TRBV19 and TRBJ2-4 for the parts outside the CDR3, the full variable domain is DGGITQSPKYLFRKEGQNVTLSCEQNLNHDAMYWYRQDPGQGLRLIYYSQIVNDFQKGDIAEGYSVSREKKESFPLTVTSAQKNPTAFYLCASSAGALAKNIQYFGAGTRLSVL.

The chain carries TRBV2 and TRBJ2-6; 9 nucleotides match TRBD2. The V segment lost 9 bases and the J segment 0 bases; nucleotides outside the gene matches: 6. The germline V gene has CDR1 SNHLY and CDR2 FYNNEI. The CDR3 is 16 residues long. The DNA of the CDR3 is TGTGCCAGTGGACAGCGGGGGGACTCTGGGGCCAACGTCCTGACTTTC. It encodes CASGQRGDSGANVLTF.

The chain employs TRBV5-5 and TRBJ1-4, with 7 bases matching TRBD1. Germline CDR1 SGHKS, CDR2 YYEKEE (reference sequence). The CDR3 has 16 residues. J lost 4 bases, V lost 5 bases, and 11 bases had no gene match. In DNA, the CDR3 is TGTGCCAGCAGTTTCCTGGGGACAGCCGTTAATGAAAAACTGTTTTTT. Its translation is CASSFLGTAVNEKLFF.

V usage is TRBV11-2 and J usage is TRBJ2-3, with D possibly TRBD2 on 6 matching bases. This CDR3 comprises 15 residues. Trimming left V 2 bases short and J 5 bases short, with 14 bases between. Germline-derived CDR1 and CDR2 are SGHAT and FQNNGV. CDR3 coding DNA: TGTGCCAGCAGCTTAATGGGGCAGGGAGGAGATACGCAGTATTTT. This encodes CASSLMGQGGDTQYF.

This clone showed up just a few times. The chain uses TRBV4-2 and TRBJ1-2, with D maybe TRBD1 (5 bases). Germline CDR1 and CDR2: LGHNA and YNFKEQ. Trimming left V 0 bases short and J 6 bases short, with 17 bases between. The CDR3 contains 16 residues. The CDR3 here is CASSQDMGRDQDGYTF. CDR3 sequence (DNA): TGTGCCAGCAGCCAAGATATGGGCAGGGATCAGGATGGCTACACCTTC.

The rearrangement links TRBV4-3 to TRBJ1-6, with D hard to call. CDR3 length equals 15 residues. CDR1 and CDR2 (germline): LGHNA, YSLEER. V dropped 1 base and J dropped 5 bases, with 9 bases sitting between them. The CDR3 DNA reads as TGCGCCAGCAGCCAAGGAGGGAAGGATAATTCACCCCTCCACTTT. Encoded protein: CASSQGGKDNSPLHF.

V gene TRBV7-9 combines with J gene TRBJ2-3; no clear D gene. From germline, CDR1 is SEHNR and CDR2 FQNEAQ (reference sequence). Trimming left V 1 base short and J 0 bases short, with 8 bases between. The CDR3 is 15 amino acids. The CDR3 region is CASSLDSTSTDTQYF. The CDR3 coding sequence is TGTGCCAGCAGCTTAGACAGTACTAGCACAGATACGCAGTATTTT. Filled out from reference TRBV7-9 and TRBJ2-3, the complete variable domain reads DTGVSQNPRHKITKRGQNVTFRCDPISEHNRLYWYRQTLGQGPEFLTYFQNEAQLEKSRLLSDRFSAERPKGSFSTLEIQRTEQGDSAMYLCASSLDSTSTDTQYFGPGTRLTVL.

The chain has TRBV5-5 and TRBJ1-5; 12 nucleotides match TRBD1. Germline loops: CDR1 SGHKS, CDR2 YYEKEE (reference sequence). The CDR3 has 16 amino acids. With 3 bases clipped from V and 6 bases from J, the junction kept 7 bases outside the gene matches. The CDR3 spells CASSWDGTGGGQPQHF. CDR3 nucleotides: TGTGCCAGCAGCTGGGATGGGACAGGGGGCGGTCAGCCCCAGCATTTT.

There are a few counts of this clone. The chain links TRBV6-6 to TRBJ1-3; no firm D call. The CDR3 consists of 12 residues. Trimming took 2 bases from V and 6 from J, leaving 5 bases between them. Germline V gene data show CDR1 as MNHNY and CDR2 as SVGAGI (reference sequence). The CDR3 is CASSYRENTIYF. The CDR3 nucleotides read TGTGCCAGCAGTTACCGCGAAAACACCATATATTTT.